The rows below give T cell receptor beta chains drawn from one sample of a study of identical twins. Each CDR3 protein gets one entry after TCRdb re-called the 5' RACE reads with MiXCR. The sample shows more than 600,000 distinct CDR3 sequences, about 18% of them seen only once. These data were likewise used in another study, on T cells expressing NK-cell markers.

Sequenced input: PBMCs. Receptor source: a woman aged 18-29 years in good health. Both conserved end residues are part of each CDR3. D genes are given only for firm matches. Clone size is not always given. Where it is, it says once, few, many or a class for expanded clones.

d_call: -
v_call: TRBV30
clone_size: few
j_call: TRBJ1-5
cdr3_nt: TGTGCCTGGAGTCCAGGGGATCAGCCCCAGCATTTT
cdr3_aa: CAWSPGDQPQHF

d_call: -
v_call: TRBV5-1
clone_size: few
j_call: TRBJ1-1
cdr3_nt: TGCGCCAGCGGACTAAACAACCGACCGGATGAAGCTTTCTTT
cdr3_aa: CASGLNNRPDEAFF

d_call: TRBD1
v_call: TRBV10-3
clone_size: few
j_call: TRBJ2-1
cdr3_nt: TGTGCCATCAGCGTAGGGACAGCTAGCTACAATGAGCAGTTCTTC
cdr3_aa: CAISVGTASYNEQFF

d_call: -
v_call: TRBV7-9
clone_size: -
j_call: TRBJ2-3
cdr3_nt: TGTGCCAGCAGCTTGGGCTCGCGAATGTGGGATACGCAGTATTTT
cdr3_aa: CASSLGSRMWDTQYF

d_call: -
v_call: TRBV10-3
clone_size: few
j_call: TRBJ1-1
cdr3_nt: TGTGCCACCGCAAGACCGGGATCTAACACTGAAGCTTTCTTT
cdr3_aa: CATARPGSNTEAFF

d_call: -
v_call: TRBV7-2
clone_size: -
j_call: TRBJ1-5
cdr3_nt: TGTGCCAGCAGCTTATCCGGACAGAAAAATCAGCCCCAGCATTTT
cdr3_aa: CASSLSGQKNQPQHF

d_call: -
v_call: TRBV7-9
clone_size: -
j_call: TRBJ2-7
cdr3_nt: TGTGCCAGCAGCGCTGGGACCTCCCGAAGCGAGCAGTACTTC
cdr3_aa: CASSAGTSRSEQYF

d_call: -
v_call: TRBV12-3/TRBV12-4
clone_size: -
j_call: TRBJ2-7
cdr3_nt: TGTGCCAGCAGTACCCAGACTAGGGGTATCTACGAGCAGTACTTC
cdr3_aa: CASSTQTRGIYEQYF

d_call: -
v_call: TRBV20-1
clone_size: -
j_call: TRBJ2-2
cdr3_nt: TGCAGTGCTAGAGTAGGGGGCGCGGGGGACACCGGGGAGCTGTTTTTT
cdr3_aa: CSARVGGAGDTGELFF

d_call: -
v_call: TRBV11-2
clone_size: -
j_call: TRBJ2-7
cdr3_nt: TGTGCCAGCAGCTTAGGGGGGGCGGCCTACGAGCAGTACTTC
cdr3_aa: CASSLGGAAYEQYF

d_call: -
v_call: TRBV20-1
clone_size: -
j_call: TRBJ1-1
cdr3_nt: TGCAGTGCTAGAACTCCTGGGGGGACCCCTGAAGCTTTCTTT
cdr3_aa: CSARTPGGTPEAFF

d_call: -
v_call: TRBV10-3
clone_size: -
j_call: TRBJ2-3
cdr3_nt: TGTGCCATCATGGAACTAGTCACAGATACGCAGTATTTT
cdr3_aa: CAIMELVTDTQYF

d_call: -
v_call: TRBV6-1
clone_size: few
j_call: TRBJ2-7
cdr3_nt: TGTGCCAGCAGTGAAGTTCGGACAGCGTCCTACGAGCAGTACTTC
cdr3_aa: CASSEVRTASYEQYF

d_call: -
v_call: TRBV15
clone_size: many
j_call: TRBJ2-3
cdr3_nt: TGTGCCACCAGCAGAGAAGGCTTCGTGCGAGCGGACCTCACAGATACGCAGTATTTT
cdr3_aa: CATSREGFVRADLTDTQYF

d_call: -
v_call: TRBV5-6
clone_size: -
j_call: TRBJ1-5
cdr3_nt: TGTGCCAGCAGTTCTGTCGGACAGTACAATCAGCCCCAGCATTTT
cdr3_aa: CASSSVGQYNQPQHF

d_call: TRBD1
v_call: TRBV6-5
clone_size: few
j_call: TRBJ1-2
cdr3_nt: TGTGCCAGCAGTTACGCAGGACAGGGGTTTGGCTACACCTTC
cdr3_aa: CASSYAGQGFGYTF

d_call: TRBD2
v_call: TRBV5-1
clone_size: -
j_call: TRBJ2-7
cdr3_nt: TGCGCCAGCAGGAGCGGCGGGAGCACCTACGAGCAGTACTTC
cdr3_aa: CASRSGGSTYEQYF

d_call: -
v_call: TRBV6-5
clone_size: -
j_call: TRBJ2-3
cdr3_nt: TGTGCCAGCACCCTTGCCTATACGCAGTATTTT
cdr3_aa: CASTLAYTQYF

d_call: TRBD1
v_call: TRBV7-9
clone_size: -
j_call: TRBJ2-2
cdr3_nt: TGTGCCAGCGGCCCGGGGGACAGGCTCACCGGGGAGCTGTTTTTT
cdr3_aa: CASGPGDRLTGELFF

d_call: -
v_call: TRBV5-1
clone_size: -
j_call: TRBJ2-7
cdr3_nt: TGTGCCAGCAGCTTGGAGGGGAACTCCTACGAGCAGTACTTC
cdr3_aa: CASSLEGNSYEQYF

d_call: -
v_call: TRBV25-1
clone_size: -
j_call: TRBJ1-1
cdr3_nt: TGTGCCAGCAGTGAATCGGGGGTCGGGAACACTGAAGCTTTCTTT
cdr3_aa: CASSESGVGNTEAFF

d_call: TRBD2
v_call: TRBV6-5
clone_size: -
j_call: TRBJ2-7
cdr3_nt: TGTGCCAGCAGTTGGGGAGGGACCCGGACCTACGAGCAGTACTTC
cdr3_aa: CASSWGGTRTYEQYF

d_call: -
v_call: TRBV10-3
clone_size: -
j_call: TRBJ1-4
cdr3_nt: TGTGCCATCAGTCAGGCGACTCAGGATGAAAAACTGTTTTTT
cdr3_aa: CAISQATQDEKLFF

d_call: TRBD1
v_call: TRBV11-2
clone_size: many
j_call: TRBJ2-3
cdr3_nt: TGTGCCAGCAGCCGAAAGCCAGGGGGCGGCACAGATACGCAGTATTTT
cdr3_aa: CASSRKPGGGTDTQYF

d_call: TRBD1
v_call: TRBV20-1
clone_size: -
j_call: TRBJ1-5
cdr3_nt: TGCAGTGCTAGAGATCAGGGGGCTCAGCCCCAGCATTTT
cdr3_aa: CSARDQGAQPQHF